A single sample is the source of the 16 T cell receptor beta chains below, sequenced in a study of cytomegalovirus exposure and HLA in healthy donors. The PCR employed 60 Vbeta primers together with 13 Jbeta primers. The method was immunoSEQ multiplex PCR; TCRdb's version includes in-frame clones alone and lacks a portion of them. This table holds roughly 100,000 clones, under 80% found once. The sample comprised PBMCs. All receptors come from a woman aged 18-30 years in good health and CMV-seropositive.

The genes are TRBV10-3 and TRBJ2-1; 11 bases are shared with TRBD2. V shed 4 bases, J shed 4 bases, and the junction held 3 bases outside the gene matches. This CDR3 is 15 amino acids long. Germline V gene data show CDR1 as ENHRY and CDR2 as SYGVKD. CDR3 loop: CAISGGLAEYNEQFF. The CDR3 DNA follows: TGTGCCATCAGTGGGGGACTAGCGGAGTACAATGAGCAGTTCTTC.

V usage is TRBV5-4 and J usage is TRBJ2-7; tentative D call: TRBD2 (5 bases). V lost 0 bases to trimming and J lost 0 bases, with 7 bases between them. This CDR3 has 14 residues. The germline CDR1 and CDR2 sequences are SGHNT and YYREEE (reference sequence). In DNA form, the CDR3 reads TGTGCCAGCAGCTTGGTGGGGAGCTCCTACGAGCAGTACTTC. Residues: CASSLVGSSYEQYF.

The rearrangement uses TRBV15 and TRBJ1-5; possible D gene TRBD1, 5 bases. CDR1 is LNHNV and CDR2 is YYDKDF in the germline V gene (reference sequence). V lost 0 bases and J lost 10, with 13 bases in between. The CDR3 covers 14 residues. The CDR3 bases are TGTGCCACCAGCAGAGAACGGACGGACACCCCCCAGCATTTT. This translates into CATSRERTDTPQHF.

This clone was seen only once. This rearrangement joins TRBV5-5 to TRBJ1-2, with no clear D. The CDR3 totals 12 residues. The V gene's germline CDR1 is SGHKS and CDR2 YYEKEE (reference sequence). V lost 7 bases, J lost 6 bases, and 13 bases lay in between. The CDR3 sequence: CASSWEGDGYTF. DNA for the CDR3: TGTGCCAGCTCTTGGGAGGGAGATGGCTACACCTTC.

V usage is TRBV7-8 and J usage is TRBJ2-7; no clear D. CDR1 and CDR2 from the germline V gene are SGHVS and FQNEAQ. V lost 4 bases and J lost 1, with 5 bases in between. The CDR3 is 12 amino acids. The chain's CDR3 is CASSSTSYEQYF. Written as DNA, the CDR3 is TGTGCCAGCAGCTCCACATCCTACGAGCAGTACTTC.

The CDR3 DNA is TGTGCCAGCAGCCCACGGGGACAATACAATGAGCAGTTCTTC. As protein: CASSPRGQYNEQFF. This chain joins TRBV9 and TRBJ2-1, with a tentative D call TRBD1 (6 bases). Germline V gene lookup returns CDR1 SGDLS and CDR2 YYNGEE. Trimming removed 4 bases at V and 4 bases at J, with 12 bases between. This CDR3 comprises 14 residues. Filled out from reference TRBV9 and TRBJ2-1, the complete variable domain reads DSGVTQTPKHLITATGQRVTLRCSPRSGDLSVYWYQQSLDQGLQFLIQYYNGEERAKGNILERFSAQQFPDLHSELNLSSLELGDSALYFCASSPRGQYNEQFFGPGTRLTVL.

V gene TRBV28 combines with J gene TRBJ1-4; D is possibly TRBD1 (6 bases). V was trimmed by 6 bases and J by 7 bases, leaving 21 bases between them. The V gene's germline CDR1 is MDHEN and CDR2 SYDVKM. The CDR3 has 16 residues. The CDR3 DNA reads TGTGCCAGCAGCATCCTCAGGGGTTTCGTGGGTGAAAAACTGTTTTTT. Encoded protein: CASSILRGFVGEKLFF.

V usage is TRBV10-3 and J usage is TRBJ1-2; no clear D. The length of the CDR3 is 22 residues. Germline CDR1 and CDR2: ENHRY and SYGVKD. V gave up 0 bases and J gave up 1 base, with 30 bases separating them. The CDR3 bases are TGTGCCATCAGTGAGTCGAAAAGTACACAGTCATTACGCGTTGGGCTTAACTATGGCTACACCTTC. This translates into CAISESKSTQSLRVGLNYGYTF.

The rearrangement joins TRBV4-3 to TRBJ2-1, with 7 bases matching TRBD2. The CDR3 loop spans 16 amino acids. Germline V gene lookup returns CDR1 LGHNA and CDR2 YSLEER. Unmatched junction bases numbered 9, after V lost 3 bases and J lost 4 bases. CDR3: CASSQLSSGAYNEQFF. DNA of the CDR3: TGCGCCAGCAGCCAGCTGTCTAGCGGAGCTTACAATGAGCAGTTCTTC.

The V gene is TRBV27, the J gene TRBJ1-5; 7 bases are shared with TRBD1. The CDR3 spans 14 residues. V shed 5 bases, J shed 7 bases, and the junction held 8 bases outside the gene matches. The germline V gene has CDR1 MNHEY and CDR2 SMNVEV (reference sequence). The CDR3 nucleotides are TGTGCCAGCAGTGCCCACAGGGGCGGGCAGCCCCAGCATTTT. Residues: CASSAHRGGQPQHF.

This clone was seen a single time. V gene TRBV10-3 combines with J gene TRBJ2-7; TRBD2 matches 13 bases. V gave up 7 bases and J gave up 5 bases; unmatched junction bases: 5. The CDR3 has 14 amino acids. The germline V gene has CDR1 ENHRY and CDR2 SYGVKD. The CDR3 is CAIKRTSGSHEQYF. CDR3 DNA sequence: TGTGCCATCAAAAGGACTAGCGGGAGTCACGAGCAGTACTTC.

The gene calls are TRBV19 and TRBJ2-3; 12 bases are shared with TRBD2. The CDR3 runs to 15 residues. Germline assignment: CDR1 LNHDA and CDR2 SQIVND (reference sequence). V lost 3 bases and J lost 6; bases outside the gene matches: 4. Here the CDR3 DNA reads TGTGCCAGTAGTATCGGACTAGCGGGGTTGGATACGCAGTATTTT. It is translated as CASSIGLAGLDTQYF.

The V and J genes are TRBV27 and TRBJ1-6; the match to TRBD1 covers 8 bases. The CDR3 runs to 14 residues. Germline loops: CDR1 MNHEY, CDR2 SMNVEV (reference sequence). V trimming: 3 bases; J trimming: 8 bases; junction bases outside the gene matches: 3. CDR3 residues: CASSLDRDYSPLHF. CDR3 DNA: TGTGCCAGCAGTTTGGACAGGGACTATTCACCCCTCCACTTT.

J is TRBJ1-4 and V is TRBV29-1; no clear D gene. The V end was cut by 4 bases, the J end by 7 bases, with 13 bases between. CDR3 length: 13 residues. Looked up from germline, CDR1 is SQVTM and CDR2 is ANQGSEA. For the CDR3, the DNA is TGCAGCGTTGTTTTACAGAGTCTTGAAAAACTGTTTTTT. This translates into CSVVLQSLEKLFF.

Written as DNA, the CDR3 is TGTGCCTGGAGTGCCTCACTAGCGGCCAAAAACATTCAGTACTTC. Protein sequence: CAWSASLAAKNIQYF. V is TRBV30 and J is TRBJ2-4, with TRBD2 matching over 7 bases. The CDR3 has 15 amino acids. The junction had 4 bases not matched to a gene; V was cut back by 1 base and J by 1 base. CDR1 is GTSNPN, CDR2 SVGIG, per germline (reference sequence).

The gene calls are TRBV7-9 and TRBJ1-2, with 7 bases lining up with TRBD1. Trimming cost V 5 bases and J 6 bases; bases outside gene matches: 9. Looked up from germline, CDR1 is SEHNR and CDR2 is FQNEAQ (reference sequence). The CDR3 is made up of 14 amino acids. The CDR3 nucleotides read TGTGCCAGCAGCCCGAGACAGGGTGGGGATGGCTACACCTTC. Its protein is CASSPRQGGDGYTF.